The rows below give T cell receptor beta chains drawn from one sample of a study of blood T cell repertoires in COVID-19. Only in-frame clones appear in the TCRdb table, and some are missing; sequencing was by immunoSEQ multiplex PCR. The table shows more than 100,000 clones, with about 82% occurring only once. Input material: peripheral blood. These receptors were obtained from a man in his sixties with active or convalescent COVID-19. The CDR3 runs from the conserved cysteine through the conserved F or W. D genes are given only for firm matches. Not all rows give a size; the values are once, few, many and, for expanded clones, a class.

cdr3_aa: CASTTPGENTEAFF
cdr3_nt: TGTGCCAGCACCACGCCCGGGGAGAACACTGAAGCTTTCTTT
cdr3_length: 14
clone_size: -
v_call: TRBV6-5
j_call: TRBJ1-1
d_call: -

cdr3_aa: CASSLTGTSGGSDTQYF
cdr3_nt: TGTGCCAGCAGCTTAACGGGGACTAGCGGGGGTTCAGATACGCAGTATTTT
cdr3_length: 17
clone_size: -
v_call: TRBV7-6
j_call: TRBJ2-3
d_call: TRBD2

cdr3_aa: CATVGGLGSPLHF
cdr3_nt: TGCGCCACCGTGGGGGGGTTGGGGTCACCCCTCCACTTT
cdr3_length: 13
clone_size: -
v_call: TRBV10-2
j_call: TRBJ1-6
d_call: -

cdr3_aa: CASSILTGNRNQPQHF
cdr3_nt: TGTGCCAGTAGTATTCTTACAGGTAATCGCAATCAGCCCCAGCATTTT
cdr3_length: 16
clone_size: -
v_call: TRBV19
j_call: TRBJ1-5
d_call: -

cdr3_aa: CASNFWGGSSETQYF
cdr3_nt: TGTGCCAGTAACTTCTGGGGCGGGAGTTCTGAGACCCAGTACTTC
cdr3_length: 15
clone_size: -
v_call: TRBV19
j_call: TRBJ2-5
d_call: TRBD2

cdr3_aa: CASSIALAGITVEQYF
cdr3_nt: TGTGCCAGTAGTATAGCTTTGGCAGGAATCACGGTCGAGCAGTACTTC
cdr3_length: 16
clone_size: once
v_call: TRBV19
j_call: TRBJ2-7
d_call: -

cdr3_aa: CAISEFGTGGNQPQHF
cdr3_nt: TGTGCCATCAGTGAGTTCGGGACAGGGGGCAATCAGCCCCAGCATTTT
cdr3_length: 16
clone_size: -
v_call: TRBV10-3
j_call: TRBJ1-5
d_call: TRBD1

cdr3_aa: CASSQDRSVSETQYF
cdr3_nt: TGCGCCAGCAGCCAAGATAGATCGGTCTCGGAGACCCAGTACTTC
cdr3_length: 15
clone_size: -
v_call: TRBV4-3
j_call: TRBJ2-5
d_call: -

cdr3_aa: CARSSRPGQSSNQPQHF
cdr3_nt: TGTGCCAGAAGTTCGCGACCCGGACAGTCTAGCAATCAGCCCCAGCATTTT
cdr3_length: 17
clone_size: -
v_call: TRBV5-3
j_call: TRBJ1-5
d_call: -

cdr3_aa: CASSPRGQVGSPLHF
cdr3_nt: TGTGCCAGCTCACCAAGGGGACAAGTCGGATCACCCCTCCACTTT
cdr3_length: 15
clone_size: -
v_call: TRBV18
j_call: TRBJ1-6
d_call: -

cdr3_aa: CATSDPRTSVHEQYF
cdr3_nt: TGTGCCACCAGTGATCCCCGGACTAGCGTCCACGAGCAGTACTTC
cdr3_length: 15
clone_size: -
v_call: TRBV24-1
j_call: TRBJ2-7
d_call: TRBD2

cdr3_aa: CASSLTNGGEWDTQYF
cdr3_nt: TGCGCCAGCAGCCTGACTAATGGCGGGGAGTGGGATACGCAGTATTTT
cdr3_length: 16
clone_size: -
v_call: TRBV4-3
j_call: TRBJ2-3
d_call: -

cdr3_aa: CATSRGVGTENTEAFF
cdr3_nt: TGTGCCACCAGCAGAGGGGTAGGGACTGAGAACACTGAAGCTTTCTTT
cdr3_length: 16
clone_size: once
v_call: TRBV15
j_call: TRBJ1-1
d_call: -

cdr3_aa: CASSTGGDSSYEQYF
cdr3_nt: TGTGCCAGCTCTACTGGCGGGGACAGCTCCTACGAGCAGTACTTC
cdr3_length: 15
clone_size: -
v_call: TRBV18
j_call: TRBJ2-7
d_call: -

cdr3_aa: CASSPRPF
cdr3_nt: TGTGCCAGTAGTCCCAGGCCCTTC
cdr3_length: 8
clone_size: -
v_call: TRBV19
j_call: TRBJ2-7
d_call: -

cdr3_aa: CASSSRSGSYEQYF
cdr3_nt: TGCGCCAGCAGCAGTCGGTCGGGCTCCTACGAGCAGTACTTC
cdr3_length: 14
clone_size: -
v_call: TRBV4-1
j_call: TRBJ2-7
d_call: -

cdr3_aa: CASSPGQLNEQFF
cdr3_nt: TGTGCCAGCAGCCCCGGACAGTTGAATGAGCAGTTCTTC
cdr3_length: 13
clone_size: -
v_call: TRBV6-5
j_call: TRBJ2-1
d_call: -

cdr3_aa: CASSPGQLQETQYF
cdr3_nt: TGTGCCAGCAGTCCGGGACAGCTACAAGAGACCCAGTACTTC
cdr3_length: 14
clone_size: -
v_call: TRBV28
j_call: TRBJ2-5
d_call: TRBD1

cdr3_aa: CASSRLHRAATNEKLFF
cdr3_nt: TGTGCCAGCAGCCGACTTCACAGGGCCGCCACTAATGAAAAACTGTTTTTT
cdr3_length: 17
clone_size: -
v_call: TRBV2
j_call: TRBJ1-4
d_call: -

cdr3_aa: CASSFGQDYNSPLHF
cdr3_nt: TGTGCCAGCAGCTTCGGACAGGACTATAATTCACCCCTCCACTTT
cdr3_length: 15
clone_size: -
v_call: TRBV9
j_call: TRBJ1-6
d_call: TRBD1

cdr3_aa: CASSLQGYNEKLFF
cdr3_nt: TGTGCCAGCAGCCTGCAGGGGTATAATGAAAAACTGTTTTTT
cdr3_length: 14
clone_size: -
v_call: TRBV5-6
j_call: TRBJ1-4
d_call: -

cdr3_aa: CAIKASEGNEQFF
cdr3_nt: TGTGCCATCAAGGCTAGCGAGGGCAATGAGCAGTTCTTC
cdr3_length: 13
clone_size: once
v_call: TRBV10-3
j_call: TRBJ2-1
d_call: -

cdr3_aa: CSVVGTGASNEKLFF
cdr3_nt: TGCAGCGTTGTAGGGACAGGGGCGTCTAATGAAAAACTGTTTTTT
cdr3_length: 15
clone_size: -
v_call: TRBV29-1
j_call: TRBJ1-4
d_call: TRBD1

cdr3_aa: CASSWAQETQYF
cdr3_nt: TGTGCCAGCAGCTGGGCTCAAGAGACCCAGTACTTC
cdr3_length: 12
clone_size: -
v_call: TRBV5-5
j_call: TRBJ2-5
d_call: -

cdr3_aa: CASSGQGGTQYF
cdr3_nt: TGTGCCAGCAGCGGACAGGGTGGTACGCAGTATTTT
cdr3_length: 12
clone_size: few
v_call: TRBV6-5
j_call: TRBJ2-3
d_call: TRBD1

cdr3_aa: CATSPALRGANYGYTF
cdr3_nt: TGTGCCACCAGCCCCGCCCTACGGGGAGCTAACTATGGCTACACCTTC
cdr3_length: 16
clone_size: -
v_call: TRBV15
j_call: TRBJ1-2
d_call: -

cdr3_aa: CAWSRENTEAFF
cdr3_nt: TGTGCCTGGAGTCGCGAGAACACTGAAGCTTTCTTT
cdr3_length: 12
clone_size: once
v_call: TRBV30
j_call: TRBJ1-1
d_call: -

cdr3_aa: CASSTRSGRGSTDTQYF
cdr3_nt: TGTGCCAGCAGTACGCGTAGCGGGAGAGGGAGCACAGATACGCAGTATTTT
cdr3_length: 17
clone_size: -
v_call: TRBV6-2/TRBV6-3
j_call: TRBJ2-3
d_call: TRBD2

cdr3_aa: CASSQRPNSYNEQFF
cdr3_nt: TGTGCCAGCTCTCAGCGGCCTAATTCCTACAATGAGCAGTTCTTC
cdr3_length: 15
clone_size: once
v_call: TRBV6-5
j_call: TRBJ2-1
d_call: -

cdr3_aa: CATSDQRGGAGELFF
cdr3_nt: TGTGCCACCAGTGACCAGCGGGGGGGCGCCGGGGAGCTGTTTTTT
cdr3_length: 15
clone_size: -
v_call: TRBV24-1
j_call: TRBJ2-2
d_call: TRBD2

cdr3_aa: CASSPGGAGEAFF
cdr3_nt: TGCGCCAGCAGCCCCGGGGGGGCAGGCGAAGCTTTCTTT
cdr3_length: 13
clone_size: once
v_call: TRBV5-1
j_call: TRBJ1-1
d_call: -

cdr3_aa: CASSLNRKADTQYF
cdr3_nt: TGTGCCAGCAGTTTGAACAGGAAGGCAGATACGCAGTATTTT
cdr3_length: 14
clone_size: -
v_call: TRBV27
j_call: TRBJ2-3
d_call: -

cdr3_aa: CASSLGDYGELFF
cdr3_nt: TGTGCCAGCAGCTTAGGTGACTACGGGGAGCTGTTTTTT
cdr3_length: 13
clone_size: -
v_call: TRBV11-3
j_call: TRBJ2-2
d_call: -

cdr3_aa: CASSVLGESGETQYF
cdr3_nt: TGTGCCAGCAGCGTGTTAGGCGAATCGGGGGAGACCCAGTACTTC
cdr3_length: 15
clone_size: -
v_call: TRBV9
j_call: TRBJ2-5
d_call: -

cdr3_aa: CASKGLAGAYEQYF
cdr3_nt: TGTGCCAGCAAAGGACTAGCGGGTGCCTACGAGCAGTACTTC
cdr3_length: 14
clone_size: once
v_call: TRBV28
j_call: TRBJ2-7
d_call: TRBD2

cdr3_aa: CAISDFRYGSGSGNYEQYF
cdr3_nt: TGTGCCATCAGCGATTTTCGATATGGTAGCGGGAGCGGCAATTACGAGCAGTACTTC
cdr3_length: 19
clone_size: -
v_call: TRBV10-3
j_call: TRBJ2-7
d_call: TRBD2

cdr3_aa: CASKAGGPYEQYF
cdr3_nt: TGTGCCAGTAAGGCGGGCGGGCCCTACGAGCAGTACTTC
cdr3_length: 13
clone_size: few
v_call: TRBV19
j_call: TRBJ2-7
d_call: -

cdr3_aa: CASSQDHGAATNEKLFF
cdr3_nt: TGTGCCAGCAGCCAAGATCATGGAGCCGCAACTAATGAAAAACTGTTTTTT
cdr3_length: 17
clone_size: -
v_call: TRBV14
j_call: TRBJ1-4
d_call: -

cdr3_aa: CASSDDSYEQYF
cdr3_nt: TGTGCCAGCAGTGACGACAGCTACGAGCAGTACTTC
cdr3_length: 12
clone_size: -
v_call: TRBV2
j_call: TRBJ2-7
d_call: -

cdr3_aa: CASSQGRGTGKVNGYTF
cdr3_nt: TGTGCCAGCAGCCAAGGGAGAGGGACAGGGAAGGTTAATGGCTACACCTTC
cdr3_length: 17
clone_size: -
v_call: TRBV3-1/TRBV3-2
j_call: TRBJ1-2
d_call: TRBD1

cdr3_aa: CASSQPTSGSDEQFF
cdr3_nt: TGCGCCAGCAGCCAACCTACTAGCGGGAGTGATGAGCAGTTCTTC
cdr3_length: 15
clone_size: -
v_call: TRBV4-1
j_call: TRBJ2-1
d_call: TRBD2

cdr3_aa: CASRRGLAGITGELFF
cdr3_nt: TGTGCCAGCAGACGAGGACTAGCGGGAATCACCGGGGAGCTGTTTTTT
cdr3_length: 16
clone_size: few
v_call: TRBV3-1/TRBV3-2
j_call: TRBJ2-2
d_call: TRBD2

cdr3_aa: CASGGADSNQPQHF
cdr3_nt: TGTGCCAGCGGCGGGGCGGATAGCAATCAGCCCCAGCATTTT
cdr3_length: 14
clone_size: -
v_call: TRBV28
j_call: TRBJ1-5
d_call: -

cdr3_aa: CSTGTSSTEAFF
cdr3_nt: TGCAGCACCGGGACATCAAGCACTGAAGCTTTCTTT
cdr3_length: 12
clone_size: -
v_call: TRBV29-1
j_call: TRBJ1-1
d_call: -

cdr3_aa: CASSPLLYGYTF
cdr3_nt: TGTGCCAGCAGTCCCCTCCTTTATGGCTACACCTTC
cdr3_length: 12
clone_size: -
v_call: TRBV28
j_call: TRBJ1-2
d_call: -

cdr3_aa: CASSNSGLAGYGGYF
cdr3_nt: TGTGCCAGCAGCAACTCCGGACTAGCGGGGTACGGTGGGTACTTC
cdr3_length: 15
clone_size: -
v_call: TRBV11-2
j_call: TRBJ2-7
d_call: TRBD2

cdr3_aa: CASRGRTDTQYF
cdr3_nt: TGTGCCAGCAGGGGCCGCACAGATACGCAGTATTTT
cdr3_length: 12
clone_size: -
v_call: TRBV2
j_call: TRBJ2-3
d_call: -

cdr3_aa: CASTTSRESYNEQFF
cdr3_nt: TGTGCCAGCACCACTTCGCGGGAGTCCTACAATGAGCAGTTCTTC
cdr3_length: 15
clone_size: -
v_call: TRBV7-2
j_call: TRBJ2-1
d_call: TRBD2

cdr3_aa: CASSQDLQETQYF
cdr3_nt: TGCGCCAGCAGCCAAGATTTACAAGAGACCCAGTACTTC
cdr3_length: 13
clone_size: -
v_call: TRBV4-3
j_call: TRBJ2-5
d_call: -

cdr3_aa: CASSVVGLAATDEQFF
cdr3_nt: TGTGCCAGCAGCGTGGTGGGACTAGCGGCCACGGATGAGCAGTTCTTC
cdr3_length: 16
clone_size: -
v_call: TRBV13
j_call: TRBJ2-1
d_call: TRBD2

cdr3_aa: CAISGTGDYGYTF
cdr3_nt: TGTGCCATCTCAGGGACGGGGGACTATGGCTACACCTTC
cdr3_length: 13
clone_size: few
v_call: TRBV10-3
j_call: TRBJ1-2
d_call: -

cdr3_aa: CASSLGSYEQYF
cdr3_nt: TGTGCCAGCAGTCTCGGGAGCTACGAGCAGTACTTC
cdr3_length: 12
clone_size: -
v_call: TRBV12-3/TRBV12-4
j_call: TRBJ2-7
d_call: -

cdr3_aa: CASRDRGSPYEQYF
cdr3_nt: TGTGCCAGCAGGGACAGGGGTTCCCCCTACGAGCAGTACTTC
cdr3_length: 14
clone_size: -
v_call: TRBV28
j_call: TRBJ2-7
d_call: TRBD1

cdr3_aa: CASSKGTVGEAFF
cdr3_nt: TGTGCCAGCAGCAAGGGGACAGTGGGTGAAGCTTTCTTT
cdr3_length: 13
clone_size: -
v_call: TRBV6-5
j_call: TRBJ1-1
d_call: TRBD1

cdr3_aa: CAWSLVGGPQFF
cdr3_nt: TGTGCCTGGAGCTTGGTGGGAGGCCCCCAGTTCTTC
cdr3_length: 12
clone_size: -
v_call: TRBV30
j_call: TRBJ2-1
d_call: -

cdr3_aa: CASSRGPGQQETQYF
cdr3_nt: TGCGCCAGCAGCCGGGGGCCGGGACAGCAAGAGACCCAGTACTTC
cdr3_length: 15
clone_size: -
v_call: TRBV4-1
j_call: TRBJ2-5
d_call: TRBD1

cdr3_aa: CASSSGQGLSSYEQYF
cdr3_nt: TGTGCCAGCAGCTCTGGACAGGGGCTGAGCTCCTACGAGCAGTACTTC
cdr3_length: 16
clone_size: -
v_call: TRBV5-6
j_call: TRBJ2-7
d_call: TRBD1

cdr3_aa: CASSLAGRGPTTNEKLFF
cdr3_nt: TGCGCCAGCAGCTTGGCGGGCAGGGGACCAACAACTAATGAAAAACTGTTTTTT
cdr3_length: 18
clone_size: -
v_call: TRBV5-1
j_call: TRBJ1-4
d_call: -

cdr3_aa: CASSPLAGNSPLHF
cdr3_nt: TGCGCCAGCAGCCCGTTGGCCGGGAATTCACCCCTCCACTTT
cdr3_length: 14
clone_size: -
v_call: TRBV4-3
j_call: TRBJ1-6
d_call: -